Detailed here is one TCR beta chain. The data are from a study of siplizumab effects on memory and regulatory T cells. V lost 9 bases and J 3 bases, leaving 14 bases between the germline ends. This CDR3 has 14 amino acids. Germline-derived CDR1 and CDR2 are LNHDA and SQIVND (reference sequence). Profiled with immunoSEQ multiplex PCR; TCRdb holds only in-frame clones, not every one. The sample has approximately 82,000 clones; roughly 90% are singletons. The sequence was collected from a human donor in good health. Sequencing used Tregs sorted from blood. The chain links TRBV19 to TRBJ1-4; D ambiguous. The DNA for the CDR3 is TGTGCCAGCCAGGAACTGGGCCCTAATGAAAAACTGTTTTTT. It codes for CASQELGPNEKLFF.